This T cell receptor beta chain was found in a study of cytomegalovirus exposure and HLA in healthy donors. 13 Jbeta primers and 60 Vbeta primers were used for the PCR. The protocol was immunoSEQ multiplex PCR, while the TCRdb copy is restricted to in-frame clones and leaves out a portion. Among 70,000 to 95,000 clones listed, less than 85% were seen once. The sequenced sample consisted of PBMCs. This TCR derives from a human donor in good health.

CDR3 loop: CASSLAAQGGYGYTF. In nucleotides, the CDR3 is TGCGCCAGCAGCTTGGCCGCCCAGGGAGGCTATGGCTACACCTTC. J is TRBJ1-2 and V is TRBV5-1, with D perhaps matching TRBD1 (5 bases). The germline V and J ends were trimmed by 0 bases and 4 bases, with 13 bases remaining between them. This CDR3 is built from 15 residues. From germline, CDR1 is SGHRS and CDR2 YFSETQ.